The source of this TCR beta chain is a study of T cell repertoires in cytomegalovirus infection. Points from the study as a whole: Pooled public TCR beta family frequency picked out CMV carriers with the relevant HLA. CMV-specific TCR beta clonotypes restricted by HLA-C dominated the ex vivo response.

This clonotype was recorded many times. What it binds is unknown. The CDR3 consists of 15 residues. Germline-derived CDR1 and CDR2 are LNHNV and YYDKDF (reference sequence). Between the trimmed V and J ends, which lost 2 bases and 0 bases, there was a span of 10 bases. Each CDR3 protein gets one entry after TCRdb re-called the reads with MiXCR. The sample includes about 150,000 distinct CDR3 sequences, 23% seen only once; the top ten take 9.5% to 12%. The J gene is TRBJ1-1, the V gene TRBV15; D remains ambiguous. Source material: PBMCs. The TCR sequence derives from a human donor in good health (CMV status not recorded). Some clones in this sample may be carry-over from other donors' samples. The CDR3 region has the DNA TGTGCCACCAGCAGACCTCACGGTATGAACACTGAAGCTTTCTTT. It encodes CATSRPHGMNTEAFF.